This note documents a single T cell receptor beta chain sequence. CDR1 and CDR2 from the germline V gene are SGHAT and FQNNGV. The CDR3 length is 14 residues. The junction had 7 bases not matched to a gene; V was cut back by 8 bases and J by 2 bases. The sample comes from a study of T cell responses to AZD1222 COVID-19 vaccine. The method was immunoSEQ multiplex PCR; TCRdb's version includes in-frame clones alone and lacks a portion of them. Of 150,000 to 200,000 clones in the sample, 70% to 90% were seen once. The TCR sequence derives from an adult in good health. Here the sequenced sample was peripheral blood, taken on day 0 of AZD1222 vaccination. The chain uses TRBV11-2 and TRBJ2-5; 8 bases map to TRBD2. The CDR3 reads CASVRGGTQETQYF. CDR3 in DNA: TGTGCCAGCGTCCGCGGGGGGACGCAAGAGACCCAGTACTTC.